These 14 T cell receptor beta chains share one sample of origin, sequenced in a study of T cells in Graves' hyperthyroidism and ophthalmopathy. RNA transcripts were the template for amplifying TCR beta CDR3 regions. The primer set for the first-round RT-PCR of the TCR CDR3 was HTBI. TCRdb reanalysed the multiplex PCR reads using MiXCR and keeps one entry per CDR3 protein. Of hundreds of thousands of distinct CDR3 sequences in the sample, less than 45% were seen once. Material for sequencing was peripheral blood or thyroid tissue (not recorded which). The receptor set was obtained from an adult man with Graves' disease, either hyperthyroidism or ophthalmopathy (not recorded which).

This clonotype was seen more than once but under ten times. The chain combines TRBV5-1 with TRBJ1-2; no clear D. V lost 0 bases to trimming and J lost 0 bases, with 12 bases between them. The CDR3 runs to 16 residues. In germline, CDR1 is SGHRS, CDR2 YFSETQ. CDR3 sequence: CASSLAIGNPNYGYTF. CDR3 in DNA: TGCGCCAGCAGCTTGGCCATAGGTAATCCTAACTATGGCTACACCTTC.

This clonotype has a count of ten or more. V gene TRBV25-1 combines with J gene TRBJ2-7, with 12 positions matching TRBD1. Trimming cost V 4 bases and J 3 bases; bases outside gene matches: 4. Germline values: CDR1 MGHDK, CDR2 SYGVNS. This CDR3 is built from 15 residues. The CDR3: CASSVGTGGLYEQYF. Here the CDR3 DNA reads TGTGCCAGCAGTGTAGGGACAGGGGGCCTCTACGAGCAGTACTTC.

This clonotype was counted between two and nine times. The J gene is TRBJ1-1, the V gene TRBV7-2; TRBD1 might be the D (5 bases). Germline CDR1 and CDR2: SGHTA and FQGNSA. The germline V and J ends were trimmed by 2 bases and 1 base, with 11 bases remaining between them. This CDR3 is built from 15 residues. The CDR3 DNA follows: TGTGCCAGCAGCTTAATGGGGGATACGAACACTGAAGCTTTCTTT. It specifies CASSLMGDTNTEAFF.

The chain has TRBV19 and TRBJ1-1; D remains unclear. Trimming pared 9 bases from V and 1 base from J, leaving 12 bases between. The CDR3 loop spans 13 amino acids. Germline V lookup: CDR1 LNHDA, CDR2 SQIVND (reference sequence). CDR3 coding DNA: TGTGCCAGCCTGGATCCGGGGAACACTGAAGCTTTCTTT. Translated: CASLDPGNTEAFF.

This chain connects TRBV2 to TRBJ1-6; 7 bases align to TRBD1. After removal of 6 bases from V and 10 bases from J, the junction contained 9 bases not matched to a gene. From germline, CDR1 is SNHLY and CDR2 FYNNEI. This CDR3 has 14 amino acids. This chain's CDR3 is CASRLTGVLSPLHF. DNA of the CDR3: TGTGCCAGCAGGTTAACAGGGGTGTTATCACCCCTCCACTTT.

This clonotype has a count of ten or more. The chain links TRBV7-9 to TRBJ2-7; D not certain. The CDR3 loop spans 14 amino acids. Trimming left V 2 bases short and J 3 bases short, with 11 bases between. The germline CDR1 and CDR2 sequences are SEHNR and FQNEAQ (reference sequence). As DNA, the CDR3 is TGTGCCAGCAGCTTAAGTGGATTTTACTACGAGCAGTACTTC. This codes for CASSLSGFYYEQYF.

The chain carries TRBV2 and TRBJ1-2, with 7 nucleotides matching TRBD1. The CDR3 covers 13 residues. The V gene's germline CDR1 is SNHLY and CDR2 FYNNEI. The J segment lost 10 bases and the V segment lost 8 bases, leaving 13 bases of the junction unmatched. The CDR3 loop is CASSPQAGGDYTF. CDR3 sequence (DNA): TGTGCCAGCTCACCACAGGCAGGGGGTGACTACACCTTC. The whole variable domain, remainder taken from reference TRBV2 and TRBJ1-2, is EPEVTQTPSHQVTQMGQEVILRCVPISNHLYFYWYRQILGQKVEFLVSFYNNEISEKSEIFDDQFSVERPDGSNFTLKIRSTKLEDSAMYFCASSPQAGGDYTFGSGTRLTVV.

There are many counts of this clonotype. The chain combines TRBV29-1 with TRBJ1-2, with TRBD1 matching 7 bases. CDR1 is SQVTM and CDR2 is ANQGSEA in the germline V gene. CDR3 size: 15 residues. The J segment lost 1 base and the V segment lost 8 bases, leaving 13 bases of the junction unmatched. For the CDR3, the DNA is TGCAGCTCATTTACCGGGACAGCAGATAACTATGGCTACACCTTC. Encoded protein: CSSFTGTADNYGYTF.

As concerns this clonotype: A read error is possible here, since a much larger clone lies one base away. The gene calls are TRBV7-2 and TRBJ1-1; D is undetermined. CDR1 is SGHTA, CDR2 FQGNSA, per germline. The CDR3 runs to 13 residues. CDR3: CASSYGVNTEALF. As DNA, the CDR3 is TGTGCCAGCAGCTACGGTGTGAACACTGAAGCTCTCTTT.

This clonotype was recorded many times. The CDR3 DNA follows: TGTGCCAGCAGCTCAACTAGCCGGACAGGGCGTGGAGAGACCCAGTACTTC. The encoded protein is CASSSTSRTGRGETQYF. The genes are TRBV7-8 and TRBJ2-5, with 8 bases lining up with TRBD1. Looked up from germline, CDR1 is SGHVS and CDR2 is FQNEAQ. This CDR3 is built from 17 residues. The junction had 14 bases not matched to a gene; V was cut back by 4 bases and J by 4 bases. The full variable domain, in which reference TRBV7-8 and TRBJ2-5 provide the parts outside the CDR3, is GAGVSQSPRYKVAKRGQDVALRCDPISGHVSLFWYQQALGQGPEFLTYFQNEAQLDKSGLPSDRFFAERPEGSVSTLKIQRTQQEDSAVYLCASSSTSRTGRGETQYFGPGTRLLVL.

This sequence joins TRBV24-1 and TRBJ2-7; TRBD1 matches at 7 bases. V dropped 4 bases and J dropped 3; count of bases not matched to a gene: 17. CDR3 length equals 18 residues. Looked up from germline, CDR1 is KGHDR and CDR2 is SFDVKD. The CDR3 here is CATSDPGGVMGYYYEQYF. CDR3 sequence (DNA): TGTGCCACCAGTGACCCAGGGGGAGTGATGGGGTACTACTACGAGCAGTACTTC.

The rearrangement links TRBV10-3 to TRBJ1-2, with TRBD1 matching over 9 bases. Trimming removed 10 bases from V and 1 base from J; junction bases left unmatched: 7. CDR3 length: 14 amino acids. Germline loops: CDR1 ENHRY, CDR2 SYGVKD. The CDR3 here is CANRGQGSNYGYTF. The CDR3 DNA is TGTGCCAACAGGGGACAGGGAAGTAACTATGGCTACACCTTC.

Turning to this clonotype: No DNA is shown, since the ends of the CDR3 on it are uncertain; the CDR3 is the one TCRdb lists. This chain joins TRBV7-9 and TRBJ1-5; the table's D call, TRBD1, was not checked against the DNA. The germline gives CDR1 SEHNR, CDR2 FQNEAQ (reference sequence). The CDR3 extends over 15 residues, inclusive of both ends. CDR3 amino acids: CASSTSTGYNQPQHF.

As concerns this clonotype: The final CDR3 position lacks the conserved phenylalanine or tryptophan, pointing to a likely read error. Because the CDR3's place on the DNA is in doubt, the DNA is left out and the CDR3 is given as listed by TCRdb. The chain couples TRBV7-3 to TRBJ1-4. The CDR3 comprises 8 residues, both ends counted. The V gene's germline CDR1 is SGHTA and CDR2 FQGTGA. CDR3 in amino acids: CASSPGLL.